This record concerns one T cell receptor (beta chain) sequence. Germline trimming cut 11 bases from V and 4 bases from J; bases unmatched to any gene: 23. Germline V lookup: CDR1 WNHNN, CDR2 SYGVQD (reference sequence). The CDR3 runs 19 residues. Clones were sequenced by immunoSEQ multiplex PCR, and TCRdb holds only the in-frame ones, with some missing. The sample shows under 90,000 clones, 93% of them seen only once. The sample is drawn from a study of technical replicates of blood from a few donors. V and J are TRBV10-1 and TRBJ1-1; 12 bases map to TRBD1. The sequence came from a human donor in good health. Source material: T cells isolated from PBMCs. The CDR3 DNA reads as TGCGCCGGACAAACAAAGAACCGGGACAGGGGGCTGTCAGGCACTGAAGCTTTCTTT. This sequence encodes CAGQTKNRDRGLSGTEAFF.